This T cell receptor (beta chain) appears in the sequencing data of a study of cytomegalovirus exposure and HLA in healthy donors. Study observations and caveats: Later analysis identified several of the most significant clusters that appeared linked to common viral pathogens.

Trimming removed 6 bases from V and 5 bases from J, with 7 bases in between. This CDR3 is built from 11 residues. CDR1 is DFQATT and CDR2 is SNEGSKA in the germline V gene (reference sequence). In the case of this clone: The antigen is not known.

The PCR used 60 Vbeta and 13 Jbeta primers. Clones were read by immunoSEQ multiplex PCR, and TCRdb kept only the in-frame ones, dropping some. The sample lists some 150,000 clones, around 80% occurring once. Sequenced input: PBMCs. This sequence was found in a woman aged 40 to 49 in good health and CMV-seronegative. The chain has TRBV20-1 and TRBJ2-2; D may be TRBD2 (5 bases). The CDR3, as DNA: TGCAGTGCCCCGGGGACCGGGGAGCTGTTTTTT. Protein: CSAPGTGELFF.